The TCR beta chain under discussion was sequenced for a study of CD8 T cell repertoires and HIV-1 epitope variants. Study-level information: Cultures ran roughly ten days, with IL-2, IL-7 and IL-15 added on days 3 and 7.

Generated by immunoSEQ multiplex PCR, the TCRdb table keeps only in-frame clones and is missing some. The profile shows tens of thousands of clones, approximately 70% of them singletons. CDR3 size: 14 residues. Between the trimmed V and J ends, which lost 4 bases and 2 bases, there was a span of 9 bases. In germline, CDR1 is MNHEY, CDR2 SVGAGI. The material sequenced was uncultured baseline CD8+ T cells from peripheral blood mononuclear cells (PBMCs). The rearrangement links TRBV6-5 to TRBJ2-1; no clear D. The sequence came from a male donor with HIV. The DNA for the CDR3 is TGTGCCAGCAGTTTCCAAGATACCTACAATGAGCAGTTCTTC. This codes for CASSFQDTYNEQFF.